Listed here are 5 T cell receptor beta chains from one sample, sequenced in a study of vaccination and CD4 T cells after COVID-19 (dated 2022 in TCRdb). No antigen has been assigned to these receptors. To prepare the library, PCR was applied. TCRdb names Illumina iSeq 100 as the instrument used. TCR sequencing of DNA from cultured CD4+ T cells used the Oncomine TCR Beta short-read assay at the Johns Hopkins FTIC core. The raw public data were reprocessed by TCRdb itself: fastp quality trimming at Q25, MiXCR clonotype calling, in-frame beta chains only. Entries are consolidated by CDR3 protein sequence, retaining the most common genes and DNA. This sample has 14,000 or so distinct CDR3 sequences in its table, and 60% to 70% of those were observed once. Of the sample, around 6.5% falls within the top ten clones. This specimen's treatment or condition label, interpreted: roughly 10-day PBMC culture with coronavirus spike peptide pools or control peptides (ViraFEST assay).

Sequenced: CD4+ T cells from blood, cultured in vitro. Receptors were obtained from a human donor who had recovered from COVID-19.

This clonotype has only one observation. This sequence joins TRBV20-1 and TRBJ2-3; TRBD2 agrees at 7 bases. The V gene end was trimmed by 0 bases and the J gene end by 5 bases; junction bases not matched to a gene: 8. The CDR3 spans 15 residues. The germline V gene encodes CDR1 DFQATT and CDR2 SNEGSKA (reference sequence). The CDR3 region has the DNA TGCAGTGCTAGAGATTCGGGAGGAGATTTAGATACGCAGTATTTT. Translation gives CSARDSGGDLDTQYF.

The chain couples TRBV7-9 to TRBJ2-5; D is tentatively TRBD1 or TRBD2 (6 bases each). The CDR3 contains 19 residues. Germline V gene lookup returns CDR1 SEHNR and CDR2 FQNEAQ (reference sequence). With 3 bases removed from V and 3 bases from J, the gap between germline ends came to 26 bases. This CDR3 is CASSFSQLSARGPKETQYF. The CDR3 region has the DNA TGTGCCAGCAGCTTCTCACAATTATCCGCCCGGGGGCCCAAAGAGACCCAGTACTTC. Drawing the rest from reference TRBV7-9 and TRBJ2-5, the complete variable domain is DTGVSQNPRHKITKRGQNVTFRCDPISEHNRLYWYRQTLGQGPEFLTYFQNEAQLEKSRLLSDRFSAERPKGSFSTLEIQRTEQGDSAMYLCASSFSQLSARGPKETQYFGPGTRLLVL.

By share, this clonotype counts as medium-sized. The chain joins TRBV7-9 to TRBJ1-6; possibly TRBD1 for D (6 bases). V gave up 0 bases and J gave up 7 bases, with 7 bases separating them. Germline values: CDR1 SEHNR, CDR2 FQNEAQ (reference sequence). The CDR3 contains 14 residues. The DNA for the CDR3 is TGTGCCAGCAGCTTAGCCCAGGGGAATTCACCCCTCCACTTT. Translation: CASSLAQGNSPLHF.

This clonotype was seen a single time. The J gene is TRBJ2-5, the V gene TRBV7-9; D is undetermined. This CDR3 is 14 amino acids long. V shed 1 base and J shed 5 bases, with 11 bases lying between them. Germline V gene sequence: CDR1 SEHNR, CDR2 FQNEAQ (reference sequence). CDR3 protein: CASSLGEGSETQYF. CDR3 in DNA: TGTGCCAGCAGCTTAGGCGAAGGGTCGGAGACCCAGTACTTC.

The V call is TRBV7-3, the J call TRBJ2-5; 7 bases map to TRBD2. The germline V gene encodes CDR1 SGHTA and CDR2 FQGTGA. J gave up 3 bases and V 5 bases, and 9 bases lay outside the gene matches. The length of the CDR3 is 15 residues. The chain's CDR3 is CASSAGLVGEETQYF. The CDR3 DNA reads TGTGCCAGCAGCGCCGGACTAGTTGGGGAAGAGACCCAGTACTTC.